The 10 T cell receptor beta chains listed next were all sequenced from one sample in a study of CD8+ T cells in alopecia areata. The sequencing template was cDNA reverse transcribed from extracted RNA. Data came from immunoSEQ multiplex PCR; TCRdb stores just in-frame clones and leaves some out. This table has 150,000 to 250,000 clones, roughly 64% appearing once. Treatment in this sample: oral pan-JAK inhibitor, 5-10 mg twice daily. The source material was CD4+ T cells sorted from blood, sampled at week 24, from a patient treated with tofacitinib. The receptors were sampled from a human donor with alopecia areata.

Regarding this clone: Other DNA sequences in this sample translate to the same CDR3. The V gene is TRBV2, the J gene TRBJ2-5, with unresolved D. This CDR3 has 12 residues. The germline gives CDR1 SNHLY, CDR2 FYNNEI. V was cut by 6 bases and J by 0 bases, with 5 bases left in between. This CDR3 is CASRRDQETQYF. For the CDR3, the DNA is TGTGCCAGCAGGAGAGACCAAGAGACCCAGTACTTC.

J is TRBJ1-1 and V is TRBV2, with 8 positions matching TRBD1. CDR1 and CDR2 (germline): SNHLY, FYNNEI. Trimming took 4 bases from V and 5 from J; bases not matched to a gene: 3. This CDR3 has 13 amino acids. Written as DNA, the CDR3 is TGTGCCAGCAGTGTACAGGGGGGGACTGAAGCTTTCTTT. It translates to CASSVQGGTEAFF.

V is TRBV29-1 and J is TRBJ2-7, with D unclear. Germline V gene sequence: CDR1 SQVTM, CDR2 ANQGSEA. The V gene lost 1 base and the J gene lost 0 bases, with 4 bases spanning the gap. The CDR3 is 12 residues long. DNA of the CDR3: TGCAGCGTTGAAGGCCACTCCTACGAGCAGTACTTC. Protein sequence: CSVEGHSYEQYF.

To note about this clone: A read error may explain this, as a much larger clone is one base away. The gene calls are TRBV7-3 and TRBJ2-5; D call uncertain. Deletions cut 1 base from V and 3 bases from J, with 0 bases between. CDR1 is SGHTA and CDR2 is FQGTGA in the germline V gene. There are 11 residues in the CDR3. The CDR3 DNA follows: TGTGCCAGCAGCTTAAAAGAGACCCAGTACTTC. It translates to CASSLKETQYF.

This clone has just one count. The chain employs TRBV5-4 and TRBJ2-1; 8 bases agree with TRBD2. Germline values: CDR1 SGHNT, CDR2 YYREEE (reference sequence). J gave up 8 bases and V 4 bases, and 14 bases lay outside the gene matches. The CDR3 runs 16 residues. The CDR3 DNA follows: TGTGCCAGCAGCCCGGGGGGGGACACTGACAATGATGAGCAGTTCTTC. Residues: CASSPGGDTDNDEQFF.

The rearrangement links TRBV7-9 to TRBJ1-1, with 7 bases identical to TRBD1. The length of the CDR3 is 14 residues. Unmatched junction bases numbered 5, after V lost 1 base and J lost 6 bases. Per germline, CDR1 SEHNR and CDR2 FQNEAQ (reference sequence). The CDR3 reads CASSLEQGKAEAFF. CDR3 nucleotides: TGTGCCAGCAGCTTAGAACAGGGGAAGGCTGAAGCTTTCTTT.

The rearrangement links TRBV2 to TRBJ1-4; D unclear. This CDR3 is built from 15 residues. Germline CDR1 reads SNHLY; CDR2 reads FYNNEI. V lost 6 bases to trimming and J lost 10 bases, with 21 bases between them. In DNA form, the CDR3 reads TGTGCCAGCAGGGGTACGACCCTCTCCTTCGGAAAACTGTTTTTT. This codes for CASRGTTLSFGKLFF.

The chain couples TRBV9 to TRBJ1-2; D might be TRBD1 (5 bases). The V and J ends lost 4 bases and 4 bases respectively, with 14 bases between them. The CDR3 extends over 14 amino acids. Germline CDR1 is SGDLS and CDR2 is YYNGEE. The CDR3: CASSPQGVSYGYTF. The CDR3 DNA reads as TGTGCCAGCAGCCCCCAGGGTGTGTCCTATGGCTACACCTTC.

The sample holds a few counts of this clone. The genes are TRBV7-2 and TRBJ2-7; 7 positions agree with TRBD1. Trimming took 5 bases from V and 0 from J; bases not matched to a gene: 4. Germline values: CDR1 SGHTA, CDR2 FQGNSA. The length of the CDR3 is 14 residues. The CDR3 here is CASSRDRASYEQYF. Here the CDR3 DNA reads TGTGCCAGCAGCCGCGACAGGGCCTCCTACGAGCAGTACTTC.

The V gene is TRBV6-5, the J gene TRBJ2-7, with D possibly being TRBD2 (5 bases). The CDR3 runs 13 residues. The V and J ends lost 2 bases and 7 bases respectively, with 12 bases between them. Germline V gene lookup returns CDR1 MNHEY and CDR2 SVGAGI. This CDR3 reads CASSYRRTLEQYF. Written as DNA, the CDR3 is TGTGCCAGCAGTTACCGGAGGACGCTGGAGCAGTACTTC.